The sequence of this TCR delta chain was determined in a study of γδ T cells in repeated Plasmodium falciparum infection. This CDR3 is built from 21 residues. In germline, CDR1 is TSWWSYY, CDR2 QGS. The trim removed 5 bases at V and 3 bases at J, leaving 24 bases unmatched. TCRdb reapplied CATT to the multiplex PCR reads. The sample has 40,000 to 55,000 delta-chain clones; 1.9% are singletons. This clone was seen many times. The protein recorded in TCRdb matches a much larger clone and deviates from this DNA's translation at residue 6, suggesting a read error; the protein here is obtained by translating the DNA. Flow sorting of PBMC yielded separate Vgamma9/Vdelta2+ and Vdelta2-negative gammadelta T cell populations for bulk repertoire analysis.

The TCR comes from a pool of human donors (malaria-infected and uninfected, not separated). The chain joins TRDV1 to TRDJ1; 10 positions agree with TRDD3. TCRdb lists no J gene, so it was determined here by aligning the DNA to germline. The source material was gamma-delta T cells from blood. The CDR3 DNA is TGTGCTCTTGGGAAAGGGTTACTACTTTGGGGGATACCCATGGCGTCCGATAAACTCATCTTT. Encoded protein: CALGKGLLLWGIPMASDKLIF.